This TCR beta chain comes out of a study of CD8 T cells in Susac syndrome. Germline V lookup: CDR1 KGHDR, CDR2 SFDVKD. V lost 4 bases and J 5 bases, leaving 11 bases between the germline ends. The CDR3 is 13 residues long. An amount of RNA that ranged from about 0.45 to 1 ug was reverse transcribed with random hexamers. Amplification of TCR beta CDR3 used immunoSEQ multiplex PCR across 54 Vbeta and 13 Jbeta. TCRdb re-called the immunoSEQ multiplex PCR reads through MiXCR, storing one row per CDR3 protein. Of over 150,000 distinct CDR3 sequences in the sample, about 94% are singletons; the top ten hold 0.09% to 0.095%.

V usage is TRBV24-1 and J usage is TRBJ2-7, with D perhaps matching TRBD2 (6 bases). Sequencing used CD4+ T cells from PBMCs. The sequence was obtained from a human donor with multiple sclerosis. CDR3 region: CATSEGGRDEQYF. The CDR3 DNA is TGTGCCACCAGTGAGGGGGGTCGTGACGAGCAGTACTTC.